A selection of T cell receptor beta chains follows, all from one sample in a study of blood T cell repertoires in COVID-19. Sequencing was performed with immunoSEQ multiplex PCR; in TCRdb, only in-frame clones are kept and a portion is missing. The table has around 130,000 clones, roughly 86% seen once. The specimen sequenced was peripheral blood. Source of these receptors: a woman aged 45 to 65 who had recovered from COVID-19. Both conserved end residues are part of each CDR3. D genes are given only for firm matches. Rows give clone size only sometimes, using once, few, many, or a class for an expanded clone.

d_call j_call v_call clone_size cdr3_aa cdr3_nt
TRBD1 TRBJ1-1 TRBV14 few CASSQLTGVNTEAFF TGTGCCAGCAGCCAGCTGACAGGGGTGAACACTGAAGCTTTCTTT
TRBD2 TRBJ2-7 TRBV19 . CASSSAAGVTYEQYF TGTGCCAGTAGTAGCGCTGCGGGAGTGACGTACGAGCAGTACTTC
. TRBJ2-7 TRBV7-2 . CASSSLTTLYEQYF TGTGCCAGCAGCTCGCTGACAACGCTCTACGAGCAGTACTTC
TRBD1 TRBJ2-7 TRBV2 . CASSGRQGAYEQYF TGTGCCAGCAGTGGGAGGCAGGGGGCCTACGAGCAGTACTTC
. TRBJ2-3 TRBV2 . CASNFRLSTDTQYF TGTGCCAGCAACTTCAGGCTAAGCACAGATACGCAGTATTTT
. TRBJ2-3 TRBV7-9 . CASSLGLQDTQYF TGTGCCAGCAGCTTAGGGCTCCAAGATACGCAGTATTTT
TRBD1 TRBJ1-2 TRBV2 . CASSEWGQGIGYTF TGTGCCAGCAGTGAATGGGGACAGGGTATTGGCTACACCTTC
TRBD1 TRBJ1-5 TRBV28 . CASSLPILGQGARGLYSNQPQHF TGTGCCAGCAGTTTACCGATTCTGGGACAGGGGGCGCGAGGGCTGTATAGCAATCAGCCCCAGCATTTT
. TRBJ1-5 TRBV2 . CASKPGYSNQPQHF TGTGCCAGCAAGCCAGGGTACAGCAATCAGCCCCAGCATTTT
TRBD1 TRBJ2-2 TRBV19 . CASRPGQGRNTGELFF TGTGCCAGTAGACCGGGACAGGGACGGAACACCGGGGAGCTGTTTTTT
TRBD2 TRBJ2-5 TRBV19 few CASSMGLGETQYF TGTGCCAGTAGTATGGGACTAGGGGAGACCCAGTACTTC
. TRBJ2-1 TRBV2 . CASSEETVYNEQFF TGTGCCAGCAGTGAAGAGACAGTCTACAATGAGCAGTTCTTC
. TRBJ1-2 TRBV29-1 . CSVLVGYGYTF TGCAGCGTTTTAGTCGGCTATGGCTACACCTTC
. TRBJ1-2 TRBV5-1 . CASSFRGGNYGYTF TGCGCCAGCAGCTTTAGGGGAGGGAACTATGGCTACACCTTC
. TRBJ2-3 TRBV11-1 . CASSLGGLSTDTQYF TGTGCCAGCAGCTTAGGGGGACTTTCTACAGATACGCAGTATTTT
. TRBJ2-1 TRBV7-2 . CASSLELDSYNEQFF TGTGCCAGCAGCTTAGAGTTAGACAGTTACAATGAGCAGTTCTTC
TRBD2 TRBJ2-7 TRBV24-1 . CATSDTSGGSSYEQYF TGTGCCACCAGTGATACCAGCGGGGGAAGCTCCTACGAGCAGTACTTC
. TRBJ1-6 TRBV6-1 few CASSESRRAPLHF TGTGCCAGCAGTGAATCGCGCCGGGCACCCCTCCACTTT
. TRBJ1-4 TRBV19 . CASSPATNEKLFF TGTGCCAGTAGTCCTGCAACTAATGAAAAACTGTTTTTT
TRBD1 TRBJ1-1 TRBV6-5 . CASSPDRVGVEAFF TGTGCCAGCAGTCCTGACAGGGTAGGGGTTGAAGCTTTCTTT
. TRBJ2-5 TRBV18 . CASSPRPAGDETQYF TGTGCCAGCTCACCACGCCCGGCAGGGGACGAGACCCAGTACTTC
TRBD1 TRBJ1-2 TRBV6-5 . CASGQGRDNYGYTF TGTGCCAGCGGACAGGGAAGGGACAACTATGGCTACACCTTC
. TRBJ2-2 TRBV7-3 . CASSAIQGFGELFF TGTGCCAGCAGCGCCATCCAGGGATTCGGGGAGCTGTTTTTT
. TRBJ1-6 TRBV6-6 . CAILSGGPNSPLHF TGTGCCATCCTCAGCGGGGGGCCTAATTCACCCCTCCACTTT
TRBD2 TRBJ2-5 TRBV30 . CAGRASGETQYF TGTGCCGGGAGGGCTTCAGGGGAGACCCAGTACTTC
TRBD1 TRBJ2-1 TRBV3-1/TRBV3-2 . CASSPDRAYNEQFF TGTGCCAGCAGCCCAGACAGGGCTTACAATGAGCAGTTCTTC
TRBD1 TRBJ2-5 TRBV6-2/TRBV6-3 . CASSTGTGDQETQYF TGTGCCAGCAGTACCGGGACAGGCGACCAAGAGACCCAGTACTTC
. TRBJ1-3 TRBV2 . CASSEGGTGFGNTIYF TGTGCCAGCAGTGAAGGGGGAACAGGCTTTGGAAACACCATATATTTT
TRBD1 TRBJ2-1 TRBV2 . CASSEALPGTGSNEQFF TGTGCCAGCAGTGAAGCGCTTCCCGGGACAGGGAGTAATGAGCAGTTCTTC
. TRBJ1-2 TRBV3-1/TRBV3-2 . CASSLPDYGYTF TGTGCCAGCAGCCTCCCCGACTATGGCTACACCTTC
. TRBJ1-1 TRBV5-1 . CASSLAGISVTEAFF TGCGCCAGCAGCTTGGCAGGGATCTCAGTCACTGAAGCTTTCTTT
TRBD2 TRBJ2-7 TRBV6-6 . CASTASGRGYEQYF TGTGCCAGCACGGCTAGCGGGAGAGGGTACGAGCAGTACTTC
. TRBJ1-1 TRBV5-1 . CASRAGQLNTEAFF TGCGCCAGCAGAGCGGGACAACTGAACACTGAAGCTTTCTTT
. TRBJ1-2 TRBV4-2 . CASSQSNYGYTF TGTGCCAGCAGCCAGAGCAACTATGGCTACACCTTC
TRBD2 TRBJ2-7 TRBV9 . CASSATSGSSFEQYF TGTGCCAGCAGCGCCACTAGCGGGAGTTCCTTCGAGCAGTACTTC
. TRBJ1-1 TRBV7-2 . CASSTRTGMNTEAFF TGTGCCAGCAGCACCCGGACGGGGATGAACACTGAAGCTTTCTTT
. TRBJ1-5 TRBV2 . CASSLGQGEPQHF TGTGCCAGCAGCCTAGGTCAGGGTGAGCCCCAGCATTTT
. TRBJ2-7 TRBV18 . CASSLNRGNEEQYF TGTGCCAGCTCACTCAACCGGGGGAACGAAGAGCAGTACTTC
. TRBJ2-2 TRBV7-2 . CASSLAHVATGELFF TGTGCCAGCAGCTTAGCCCACGTAGCCACCGGGGAGCTGTTTTTT
. TRBJ1-4 TRBV23-1 . CASSHYRGRKLFF TGCGCCAGCAGTCACTACAGAGGGCGAAAACTGTTTTTT
. TRBJ1-3 TRBV19 . CASRGWDTGTGNTIYF TGTGCCAGTAGGGGCTGGGACACTGGGACTGGAAACACCATATATTTT
TRBD2 TRBJ2-7 TRBV29-1 . CSAMTSGYEQYF TGCAGCGCGATGACTAGCGGCTACGAGCAGTACTTC
TRBD1 TRBJ1-2 TRBV7-3 . CASSSGQGRGYTF TGTGCCAGCAGCTCCGGACAGGGTAGGGGCTACACCTTC